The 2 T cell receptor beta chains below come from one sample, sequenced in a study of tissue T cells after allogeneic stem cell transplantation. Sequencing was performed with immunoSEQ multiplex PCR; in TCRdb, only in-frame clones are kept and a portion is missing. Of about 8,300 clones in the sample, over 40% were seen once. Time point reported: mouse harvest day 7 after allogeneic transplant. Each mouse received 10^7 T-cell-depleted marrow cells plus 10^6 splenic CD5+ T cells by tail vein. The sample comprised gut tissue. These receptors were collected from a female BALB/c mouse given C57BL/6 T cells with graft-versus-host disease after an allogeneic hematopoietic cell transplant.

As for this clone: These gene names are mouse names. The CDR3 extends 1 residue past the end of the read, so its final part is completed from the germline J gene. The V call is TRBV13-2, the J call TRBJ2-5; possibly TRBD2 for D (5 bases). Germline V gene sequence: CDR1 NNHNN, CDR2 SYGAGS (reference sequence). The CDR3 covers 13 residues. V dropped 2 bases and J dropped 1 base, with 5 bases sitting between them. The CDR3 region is CASGDWDQDTQYF. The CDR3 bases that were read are TGTGCCAGCGGTGACTGGGACCAAGACACCCAGTAC.

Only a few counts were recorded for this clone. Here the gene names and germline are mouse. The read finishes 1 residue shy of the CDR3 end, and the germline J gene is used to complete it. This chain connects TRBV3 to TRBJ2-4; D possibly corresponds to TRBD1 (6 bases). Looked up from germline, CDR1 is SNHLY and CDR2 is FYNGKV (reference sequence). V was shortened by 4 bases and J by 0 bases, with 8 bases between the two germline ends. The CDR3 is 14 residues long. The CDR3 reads CASSSGASQNTLYF. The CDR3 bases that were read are TGTGCCAGCAGCTCAGGGGCTAGTCAAAACACCTTGTAC.